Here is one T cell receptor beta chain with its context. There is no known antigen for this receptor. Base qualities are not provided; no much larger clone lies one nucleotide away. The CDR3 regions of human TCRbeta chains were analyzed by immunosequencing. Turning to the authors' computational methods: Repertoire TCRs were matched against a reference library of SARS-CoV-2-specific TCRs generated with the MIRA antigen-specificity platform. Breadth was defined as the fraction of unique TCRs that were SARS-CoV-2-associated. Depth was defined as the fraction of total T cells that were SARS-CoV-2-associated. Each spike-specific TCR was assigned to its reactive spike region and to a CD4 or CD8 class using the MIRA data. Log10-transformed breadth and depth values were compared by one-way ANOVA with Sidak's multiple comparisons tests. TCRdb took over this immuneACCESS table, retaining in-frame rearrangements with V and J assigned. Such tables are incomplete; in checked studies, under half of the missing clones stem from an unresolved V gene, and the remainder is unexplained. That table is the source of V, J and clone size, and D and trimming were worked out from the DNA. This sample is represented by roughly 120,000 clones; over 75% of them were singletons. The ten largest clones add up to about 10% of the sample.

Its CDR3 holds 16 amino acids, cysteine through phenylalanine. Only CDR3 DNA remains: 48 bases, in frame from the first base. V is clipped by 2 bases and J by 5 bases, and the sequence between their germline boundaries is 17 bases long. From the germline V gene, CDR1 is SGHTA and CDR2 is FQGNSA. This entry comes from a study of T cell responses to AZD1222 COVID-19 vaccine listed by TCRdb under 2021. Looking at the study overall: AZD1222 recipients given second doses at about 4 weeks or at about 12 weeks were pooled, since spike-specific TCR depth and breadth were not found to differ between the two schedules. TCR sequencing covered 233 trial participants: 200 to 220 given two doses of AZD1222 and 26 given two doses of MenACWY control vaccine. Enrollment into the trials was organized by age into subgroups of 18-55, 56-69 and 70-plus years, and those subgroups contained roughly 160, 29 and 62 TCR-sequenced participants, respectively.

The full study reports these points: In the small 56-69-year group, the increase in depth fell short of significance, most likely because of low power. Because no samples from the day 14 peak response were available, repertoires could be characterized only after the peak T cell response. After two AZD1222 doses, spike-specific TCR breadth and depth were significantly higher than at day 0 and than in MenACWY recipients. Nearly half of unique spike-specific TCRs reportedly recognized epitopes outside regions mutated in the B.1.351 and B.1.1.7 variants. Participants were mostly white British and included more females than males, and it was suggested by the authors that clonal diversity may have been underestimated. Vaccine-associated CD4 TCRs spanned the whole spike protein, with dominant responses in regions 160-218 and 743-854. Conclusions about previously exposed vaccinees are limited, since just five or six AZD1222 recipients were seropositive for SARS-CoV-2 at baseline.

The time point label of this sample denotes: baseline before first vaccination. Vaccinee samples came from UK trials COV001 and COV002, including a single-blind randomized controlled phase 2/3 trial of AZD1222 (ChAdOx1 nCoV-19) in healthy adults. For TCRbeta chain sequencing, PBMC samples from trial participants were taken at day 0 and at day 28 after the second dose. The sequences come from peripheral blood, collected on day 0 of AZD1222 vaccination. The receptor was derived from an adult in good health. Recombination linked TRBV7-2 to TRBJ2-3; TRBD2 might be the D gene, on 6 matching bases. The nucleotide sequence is TGTGCCAGCAGCTTATGGTGGACTACCCCCCAAGATACGCAGTATTTT. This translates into CASSLWWTTPQDTQYF.